The clone carrying this T cell receptor (beta chain) came up a few times. Its antigen is not identified. The CDR3 covers 17 residues. The germline CDR1 and CDR2 sequences are SGDLS and YYNGEE. Germline trimming cut 0 bases from V and 5 bases from J; bases unmatched to any gene: 10. This record comes from a study of STAT3 mutations in large granular lymphocyte leukemia. Study-wide background: Roughly half the longitudinally sequenced T-LGLL patients had canonical STAT3 mutations.

Method: immunoSEQ multiplex PCR; TCRdb's copy keeps in-frame clones and lacks some. Of about 4,300 clones in the sample, just under 55% were seen once. Study conclusions and caveats: At least one immunodominant TCR beta clonotype appeared in every T-cell large granular lymphocyte leukemia patient.

The sample consisted of peripheral blood mononuclear cells. This sequence was found in a male patient aged 45-60 years with T-cell large granular lymphocyte leukemia. Some clones in this sample may be carry-over from other donors' samples. The chain joins TRBV9 to TRBJ2-5; 10 bases match TRBD2. DNA of the CDR3: TGTGCCAGCAGCGTAGTACCTAGCGGGAGAGGGGGGGAGACCCAGTACTTC. This codes for CASSVVPSGRGGETQYF.